This paragraph reports one TCR beta chain. The target of this receptor is not known. One base away there is no much larger clone; base qualities are not given. The source of the sample is a study of blood T cell repertoires in COVID-19 (dated by TCRdb to the early 2020s). About the investigation overall: Samples from collaborators originated in the United States, Italy and Spain and spanned both the acute and convalescent phases of COVID-19. The prospective study material was composed of cDNA or gDNA derived from T cells, B-cell-depleted T cells, or PBMCs. The dataset comprised deeply sampled blood TCRbeta repertoires from subjects exposed to, actively infected with, or recovered from COVID-19. The repertoires were made available in a free public database intended to serve as a resource for research on the immune response to SARS-CoV-2. The samples were drawn from two sources: the first 160 participants of the ongoing ImmuneRACE study, and 1,000 to 1,500 subjects contributed by 6 global collaborators. Nearly every sample came with metadata listing a de-identified subject ID, COVID-19 status, age in years and sex. Where HLA class I and class II types were available, the types were taken from metadata supplied by the sample provider, not from assay-based typing. General conclusions and limits of the study: Clinical and demographic metadata were provided uncurated, with the amount varying by source and participant.

TCRbeta CDR3 regions were amplified from genomic DNA by means of the immunoSEQ Assay, a bias-controlled multiplex PCR. The study's processing was this. The number of nucleated cells in each sample was estimated by amplification of reference gene primers within the assay. To quantify the absolute abundance of each unique TCRbeta CDR3 rearrangement, sequence reads were collapsed and filtered. For each sample, productive Simpson clonality was calculated as the square root of Simpson's diversity index across productive rearrangements. In its TCRdb copy, this immuneACCESS table keeps in-frame sequences only and misses some clones. Where compared with another copy, unresolved V genes explain less than half of these, and the others have no known cause. That table furnishes V, J and clone size, whereas the DNA furnished D and trimming. The table for this sample lists about 56,000 clones; approximately 88% of them were counted only once. Together, the top ten hold about 3.4% of the sample.

The collaborating institutions used their own protocols to collect whole blood in K2EDTA tubes. For TCRbeta analysis, collaborators shipped samples as frozen whole blood, isolated PBMCs, or DNA extracted from either of those sample types. This TCR was recovered from a man aged 45-65 years with active COVID-19. Specimen: peripheral blood.

DNA sequence: TGCGCCAGCAGTCACAATCAGGGTACCGGGGAGCTGTTTTTT. It encodes CASSHNQGTGELFF. The chain couples TRBV4-3 to TRBJ2-2; TRBD1 is a weak D gene call, 5 bases matching. V was cut back by 6 bases and J by 5 bases, leaving a gap of 13 bases between them. The CDR3 has 14 amino acids, counting the end cysteine and phenylalanine. The only DNA kept is the CDR3, 42 bases in frame from the first base. As encoded in the germline V gene, CDR1 is LGHNA while CDR2 is YSLEER.